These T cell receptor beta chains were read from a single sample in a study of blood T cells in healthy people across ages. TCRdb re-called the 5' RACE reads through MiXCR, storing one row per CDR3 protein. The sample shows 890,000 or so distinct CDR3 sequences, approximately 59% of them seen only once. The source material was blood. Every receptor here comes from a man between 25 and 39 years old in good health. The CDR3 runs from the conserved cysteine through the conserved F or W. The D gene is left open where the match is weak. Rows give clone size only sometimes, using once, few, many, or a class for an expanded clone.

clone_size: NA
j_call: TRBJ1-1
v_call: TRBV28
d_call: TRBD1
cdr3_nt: TGTGCCAGCAGTCACGGGACGCCTCAGGGGGCTGAAGCTTTCTTT
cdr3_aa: CASSHGTPQGAEAFF

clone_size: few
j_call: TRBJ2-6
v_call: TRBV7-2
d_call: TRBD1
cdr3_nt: TGTGCCAGCAGCATCACAGGGGTCTCTGGGGCCAACGTCCTGACTTTC
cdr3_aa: CASSITGVSGANVLTF

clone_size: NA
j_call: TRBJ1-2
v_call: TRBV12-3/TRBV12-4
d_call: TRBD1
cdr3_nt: TGTGCCAGCAGTCGGACAGGGGGCGACTATGGCTACACCTTC
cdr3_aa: CASSRTGGDYGYTF

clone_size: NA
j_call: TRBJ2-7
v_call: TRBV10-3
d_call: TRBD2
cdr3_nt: TGTGCCATCAGTTCCGGGACTAGCCGGAACGAGCAGTACTTC
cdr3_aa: CAISSGTSRNEQYF

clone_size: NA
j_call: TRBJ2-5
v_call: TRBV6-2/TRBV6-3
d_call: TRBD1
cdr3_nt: TGTGCCAGCAGCCCACGAAGGGGGCGATCGGAGACCCAGTACTTC
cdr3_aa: CASSPRRGRSETQYF

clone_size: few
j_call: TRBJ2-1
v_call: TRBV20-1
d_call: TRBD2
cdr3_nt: TGCAGTGCTACAGGCGGGGGGGGGTACAATGAGCAGTTCTTC
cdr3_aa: CSATGGGGYNEQFF

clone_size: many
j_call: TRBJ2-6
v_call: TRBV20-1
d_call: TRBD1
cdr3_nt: TGCAGTGCTAGAGCCGGTGGGGGACAGGGTGACTCTGGGGCCAACGTCCTGACTTTC
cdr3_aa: CSARAGGGQGDSGANVLTF

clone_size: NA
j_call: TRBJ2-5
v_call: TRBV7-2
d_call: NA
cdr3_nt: TGTGCCAGCAGCTTAGTCATAAATGGAGAGACCCAGTACTTC
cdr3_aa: CASSLVINGETQYF

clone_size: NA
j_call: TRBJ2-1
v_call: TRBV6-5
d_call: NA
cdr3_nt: TGTGCCAGCAGTTACTGGGCTAGTAGGGACCTTAGGAATGAGCAGTTCTTC
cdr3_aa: CASSYWASRDLRNEQFF

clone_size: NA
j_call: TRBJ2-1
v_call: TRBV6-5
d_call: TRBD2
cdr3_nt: TGTGCCAGCAGTTACTCGTCGGGGGGGGTCCACAATGAGCAGTTCTTC
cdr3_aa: CASSYSSGGVHNEQFF

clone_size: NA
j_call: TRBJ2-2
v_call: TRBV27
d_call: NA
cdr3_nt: TGTGCCAGCAAGGGGGGAACCGGGGAGCTGTTTTTT
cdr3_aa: CASKGGTGELFF

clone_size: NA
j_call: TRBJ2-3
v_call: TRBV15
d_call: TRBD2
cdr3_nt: TGTGCCACCAGCAGTTTGCCGGGACTAGCTGACTATACGCAGTATTTT
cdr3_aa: CATSSLPGLADYTQYF

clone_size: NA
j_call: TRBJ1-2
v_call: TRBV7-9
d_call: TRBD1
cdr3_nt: TGTGCCAGCAGCACTACGGGACAGGGGGATGGCTACACCTTC
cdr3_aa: CASSTTGQGDGYTF

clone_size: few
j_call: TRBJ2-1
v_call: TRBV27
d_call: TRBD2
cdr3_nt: TGTGCCAGCAGTTCCCCCCTAGCGGGGGGGCCAGGCAATGAGCAGTTCTTC
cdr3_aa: CASSSPLAGGPGNEQFF

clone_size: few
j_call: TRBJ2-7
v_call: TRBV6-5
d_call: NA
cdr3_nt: TGTGCCAGCAGCCCCGGACATTACTACGAGCAGTACTTC
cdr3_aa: CASSPGHYYEQYF

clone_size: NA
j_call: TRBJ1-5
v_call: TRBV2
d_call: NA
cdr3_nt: TGTGCCAGCAGTGGAATTTGGGATCAGCCCCAGCATTTT
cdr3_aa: CASSGIWDQPQHF

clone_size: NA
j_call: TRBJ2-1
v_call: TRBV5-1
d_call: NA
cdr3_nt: TGCGCCAGCAGCTTGATCCGGGAGCTCAACAATGAGCAGTTCTTC
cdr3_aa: CASSLIRELNNEQFF

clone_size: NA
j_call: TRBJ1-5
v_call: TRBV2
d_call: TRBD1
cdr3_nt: TGTGCCAGCGGAACCGACAGGGAACGCAATCAGCCCCAGCATTTT
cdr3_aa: CASGTDRERNQPQHF

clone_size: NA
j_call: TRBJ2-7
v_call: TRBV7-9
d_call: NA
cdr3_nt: TGTGCCAGCAGCTTCCCCGGGACCTCCTACGAGCAGTACTTC
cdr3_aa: CASSFPGTSYEQYF

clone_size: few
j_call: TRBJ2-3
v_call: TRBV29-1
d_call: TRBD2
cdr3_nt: TGCAGCGTTGCGCGCGGGGGAGCGGCAGATACGCAGTATTTT
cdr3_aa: CSVARGGAADTQYF

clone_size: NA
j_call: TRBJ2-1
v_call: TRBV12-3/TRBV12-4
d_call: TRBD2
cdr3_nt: TGTGCCAGCAGTCCATCGACTAGCGGGGCGCCCTACAATGAGCAGTTCTTC
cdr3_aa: CASSPSTSGAPYNEQFF

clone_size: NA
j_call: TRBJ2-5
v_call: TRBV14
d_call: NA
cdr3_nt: TGTGCCAGCAGCCACCCGGAGGGGGGTCGAGAGACCCAGTACTTC
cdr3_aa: CASSHPEGGRETQYF

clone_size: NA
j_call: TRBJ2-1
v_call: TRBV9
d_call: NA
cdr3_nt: TGTGCCAGCAGCGTGACGGGGGACGGATCCTACAATGAGCAGTTCTTC
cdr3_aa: CASSVTGDGSYNEQFF

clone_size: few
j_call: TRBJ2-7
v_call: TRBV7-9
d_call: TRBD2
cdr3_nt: TGTGCCAGCGTCCCCGGGGGGACCTACGAGCAGTACTTC
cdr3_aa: CASVPGGTYEQYF

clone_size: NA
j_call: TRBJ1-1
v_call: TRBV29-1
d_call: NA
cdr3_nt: TGCAGCGCCGGATGGGGGAACACTGAAGCTTTCTTT
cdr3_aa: CSAGWGNTEAFF

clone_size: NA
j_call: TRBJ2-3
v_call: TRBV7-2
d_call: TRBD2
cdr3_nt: TGTGCCAGCAGCCTTCGGGCTAGCGGGGGTAGCACAGATACGCAGTATTTT
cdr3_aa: CASSLRASGGSTDTQYF

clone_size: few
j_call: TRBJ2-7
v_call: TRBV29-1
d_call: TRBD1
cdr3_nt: TGCAGCGTTGAACGACAGGGGTTGCACGAGCAGTACTTC
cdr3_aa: CSVERQGLHEQYF

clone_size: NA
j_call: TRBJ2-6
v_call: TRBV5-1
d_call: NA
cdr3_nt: TGCGCCAGCAGCTTGCAGGGGTCCAGCTCTGGGACCAACGTCCTGACTTTC
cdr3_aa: CASSLQGSSSGTNVLTF

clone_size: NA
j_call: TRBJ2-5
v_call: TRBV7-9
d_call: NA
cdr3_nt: TGTGCCAGCAGCTTAGGGCCCCGATCCCAAGAGACCCAGTACTTC
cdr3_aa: CASSLGPRSQETQYF

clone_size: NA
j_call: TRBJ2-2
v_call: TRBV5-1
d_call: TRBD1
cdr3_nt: TGCGCCAGCAGGATGCCAGGGGGAACTCCCACCGGGGAGCTGTTTTTT
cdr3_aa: CASRMPGGTPTGELFF

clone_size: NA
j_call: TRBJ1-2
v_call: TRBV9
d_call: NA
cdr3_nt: TGTGCCAGCAGCGTGCATCCAGGGTACTACACCTTC
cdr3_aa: CASSVHPGYYTF

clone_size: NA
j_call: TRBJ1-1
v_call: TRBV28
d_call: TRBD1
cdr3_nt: TGTGCCAGCAGTTTTGCCGGGACAGGGCCTGAAGCTTTCTTT
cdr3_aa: CASSFAGTGPEAFF

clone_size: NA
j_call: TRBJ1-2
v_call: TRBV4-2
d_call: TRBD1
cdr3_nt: TGTGCCAGCAGCCGTACAATTACAGGGGGCGCCGCTGGCTACACCTTC
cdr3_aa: CASSRTITGGAAGYTF

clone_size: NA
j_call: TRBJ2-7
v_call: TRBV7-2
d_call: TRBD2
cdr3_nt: TGTGCCAACAGCTTTGGGACTAGCAGTATGTCCCAGTACTTC
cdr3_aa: CANSFGTSSMSQYF

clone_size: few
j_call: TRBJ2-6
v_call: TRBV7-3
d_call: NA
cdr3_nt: TGTGCCAGCAGCTTAAGGACGAGGCCTGACTCTGGGGCCAACGTCCTGACTTTC
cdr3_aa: CASSLRTRPDSGANVLTF

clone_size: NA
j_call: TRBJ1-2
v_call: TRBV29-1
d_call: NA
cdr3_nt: TGCAGCGTTGGGCGGGGGGGTGATCTATATCACTATGGCTACACCTTC
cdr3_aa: CSVGRGGDLYHYGYTF

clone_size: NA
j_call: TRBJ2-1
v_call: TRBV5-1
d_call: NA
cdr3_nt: TGCGCCAGCAGCTTCGGGATCGGGAATGAGCAGTTCTTC
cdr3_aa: CASSFGIGNEQFF

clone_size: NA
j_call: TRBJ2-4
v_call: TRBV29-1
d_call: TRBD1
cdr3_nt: TGCAGCGTTGAATCGGACAGGTACATTCAGTACTTC
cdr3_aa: CSVESDRYIQYF

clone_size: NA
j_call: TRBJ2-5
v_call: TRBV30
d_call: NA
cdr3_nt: TGTGCCGGGGCTCCGGGGGAAGAGACCCAGTACTTC
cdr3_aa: CAGAPGEETQYF

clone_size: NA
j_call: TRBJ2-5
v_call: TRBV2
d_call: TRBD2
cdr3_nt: TGTGCCAGCAGTGGACTAGCAAAGACCCAGTACTTC
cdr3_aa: CASSGLAKTQYF

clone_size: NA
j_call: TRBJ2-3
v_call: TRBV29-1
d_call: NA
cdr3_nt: TGCAGCGTTGACCGACTAGGGGGCGCAGATACGCAGTATTTT
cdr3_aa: CSVDRLGGADTQYF

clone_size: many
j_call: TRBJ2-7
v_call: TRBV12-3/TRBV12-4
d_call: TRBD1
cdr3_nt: TGTGCCAGCAGTGGGACGTTGACGGACAGGCTCATAAGCGAGCAGTACTTC
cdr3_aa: CASSGTLTDRLISEQYF

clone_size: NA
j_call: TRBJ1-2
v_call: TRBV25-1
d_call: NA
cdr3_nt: TGTGCCAGCACCGGGTTAAAGGGGGTTAACTATGGCTACACCTTC
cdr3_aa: CASTGLKGVNYGYTF

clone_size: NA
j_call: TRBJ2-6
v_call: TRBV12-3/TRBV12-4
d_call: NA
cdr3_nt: TGTGCCAGCAGTGCCCCTTCGGCCAACGTCCTGACTTTC
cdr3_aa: CASSAPSANVLTF

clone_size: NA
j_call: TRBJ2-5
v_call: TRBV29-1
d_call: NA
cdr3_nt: TGCAGCCCTGGGGACATAAAAGAGACCCAGTACTTC
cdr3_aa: CSPGDIKETQYF